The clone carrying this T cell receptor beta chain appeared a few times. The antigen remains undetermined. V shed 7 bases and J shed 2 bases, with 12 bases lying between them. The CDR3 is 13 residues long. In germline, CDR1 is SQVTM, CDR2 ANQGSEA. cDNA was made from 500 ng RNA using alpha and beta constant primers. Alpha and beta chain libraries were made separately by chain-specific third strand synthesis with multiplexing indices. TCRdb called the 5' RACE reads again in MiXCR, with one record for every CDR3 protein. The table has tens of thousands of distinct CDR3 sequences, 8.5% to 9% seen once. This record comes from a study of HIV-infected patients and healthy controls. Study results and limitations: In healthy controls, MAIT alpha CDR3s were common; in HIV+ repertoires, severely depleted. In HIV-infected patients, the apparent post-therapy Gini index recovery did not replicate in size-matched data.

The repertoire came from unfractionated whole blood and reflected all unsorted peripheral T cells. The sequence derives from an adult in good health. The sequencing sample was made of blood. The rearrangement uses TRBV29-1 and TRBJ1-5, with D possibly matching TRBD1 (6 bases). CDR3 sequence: CSGLGGRNQPQHF. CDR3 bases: TGCAGCGGCTTGGGGGGCCGCAATCAGCCCCAGCATTTT. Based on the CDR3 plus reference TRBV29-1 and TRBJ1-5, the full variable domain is SAVISQKPSRDICQRGTSLTIQCQVDSQVTMMFWYRQQPGQSLTLIATANQGSEATYESGFVIDKFPISRPNLTFSTLTVSNMSPEDSSIYLCSGLGGRNQPQHFGDGTRLSIL.